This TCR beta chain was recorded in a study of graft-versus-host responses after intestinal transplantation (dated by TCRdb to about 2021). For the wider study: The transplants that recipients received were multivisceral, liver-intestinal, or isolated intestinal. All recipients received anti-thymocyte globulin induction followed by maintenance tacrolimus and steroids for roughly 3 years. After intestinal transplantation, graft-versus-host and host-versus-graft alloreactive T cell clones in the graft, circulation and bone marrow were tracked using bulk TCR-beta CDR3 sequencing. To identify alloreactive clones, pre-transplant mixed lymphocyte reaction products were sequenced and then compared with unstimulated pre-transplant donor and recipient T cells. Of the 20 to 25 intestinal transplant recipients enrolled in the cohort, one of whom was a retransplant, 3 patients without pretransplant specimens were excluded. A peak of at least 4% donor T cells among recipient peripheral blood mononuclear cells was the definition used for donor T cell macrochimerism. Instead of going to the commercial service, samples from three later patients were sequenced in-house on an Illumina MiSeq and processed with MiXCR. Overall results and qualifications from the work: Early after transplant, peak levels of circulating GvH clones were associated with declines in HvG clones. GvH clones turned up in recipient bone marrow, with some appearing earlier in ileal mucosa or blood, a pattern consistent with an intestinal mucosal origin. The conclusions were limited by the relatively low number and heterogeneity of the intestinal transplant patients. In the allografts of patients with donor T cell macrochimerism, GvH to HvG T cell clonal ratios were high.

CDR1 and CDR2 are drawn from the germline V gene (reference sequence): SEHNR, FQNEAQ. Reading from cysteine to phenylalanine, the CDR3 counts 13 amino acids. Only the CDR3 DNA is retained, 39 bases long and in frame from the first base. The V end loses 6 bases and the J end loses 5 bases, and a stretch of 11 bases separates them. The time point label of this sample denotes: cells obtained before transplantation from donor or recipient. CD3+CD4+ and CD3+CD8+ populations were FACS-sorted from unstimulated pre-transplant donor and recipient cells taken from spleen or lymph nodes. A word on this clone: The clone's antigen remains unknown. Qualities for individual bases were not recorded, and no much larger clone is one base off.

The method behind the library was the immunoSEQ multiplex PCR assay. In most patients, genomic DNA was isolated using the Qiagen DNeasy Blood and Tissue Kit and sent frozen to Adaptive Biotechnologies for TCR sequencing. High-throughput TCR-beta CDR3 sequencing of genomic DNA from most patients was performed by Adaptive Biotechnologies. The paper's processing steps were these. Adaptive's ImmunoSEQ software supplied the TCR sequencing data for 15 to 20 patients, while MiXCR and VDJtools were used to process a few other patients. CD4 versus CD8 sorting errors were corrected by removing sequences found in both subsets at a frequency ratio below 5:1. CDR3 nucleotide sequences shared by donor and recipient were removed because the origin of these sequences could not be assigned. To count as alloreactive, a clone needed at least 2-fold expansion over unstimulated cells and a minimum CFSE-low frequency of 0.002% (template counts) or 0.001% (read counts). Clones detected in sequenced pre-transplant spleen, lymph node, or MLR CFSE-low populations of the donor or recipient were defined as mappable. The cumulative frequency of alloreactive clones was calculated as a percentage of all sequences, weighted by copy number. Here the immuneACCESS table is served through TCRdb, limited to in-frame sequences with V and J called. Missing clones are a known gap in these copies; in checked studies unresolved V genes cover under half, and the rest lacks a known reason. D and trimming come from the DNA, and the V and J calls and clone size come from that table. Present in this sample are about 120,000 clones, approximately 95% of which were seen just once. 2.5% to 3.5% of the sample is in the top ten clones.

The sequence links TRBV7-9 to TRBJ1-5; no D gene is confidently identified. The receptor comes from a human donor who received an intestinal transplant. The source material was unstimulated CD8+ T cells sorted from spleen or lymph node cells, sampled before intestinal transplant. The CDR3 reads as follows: CASSHGPYQPQHF. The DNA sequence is TGTGCCAGCAGTCACGGGCCCTATCAGCCCCAGCATTTT. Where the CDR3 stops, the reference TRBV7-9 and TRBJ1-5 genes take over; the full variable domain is DTGVSQNPRHKITKRGQNVTFRCDPISEHNRLYWYRQTLGQGPEFLTYFQNEAQLEKSRLLSDRFSAERPKGSFSTLEIQRTEQGDSAMYLCASSHGPYQPQHFGDGTRLSIL.